This is a list of T cell receptor beta chains from one sample in a study of T cell changes during pregnancy in multiple sclerosis. Some clones are missing from TCRdb's copy, which holds only in-frame ones; the method was immunoSEQ multiplex PCR. The repertoire includes 60,000 to 75,000 clones, approximately 92% of them detected once, and roughly 2% sits in the top ten. Sequencing was performed on peripheral blood, taken in the second trimester of pregnancy. The origin of the receptors is a female donor with multiple sclerosis, enrolled in a pregnancy study. CDR3s include the opening cysteine and the closing phenylalanine or tryptophan. The D gene is left open where the match is weak. Size tells how often a clone was seen (once, few, many) or the class of an expanded clone, and some rows leave it out.

clone_size,j_call,d_call,v_call,cdr3_aa,cdr3_nt
.,TRBJ2-1,TRBD2,TRBV7-2,CASSFLGGVNEQFF,TGTGCCAGCAGTTTCCTGGGGGGGGTTAATGAGCAGTTCTTC
.,TRBJ1-1,TRBD1,TRBV7-2,CASTFRTRGLENTEAFF,TGTGCCAGCACCTTCAGGACCAGGGGGTTAGAGAACACTGAAGCTTTCTTT
.,TRBJ2-3,TRBD2,TRBV27,CASSSPSGPLDTQYF,TGTGCCAGCAGTTCCCCTAGCGGGCCATTAGATACGCAGTATTTT
.,TRBJ1-3,.,TRBV9,CASSPEIAANTIYF,TGTGCCAGCAGCCCCGAGATTGCTGCAAACACCATATATTTT
.,TRBJ1-2,.,TRBV27,CASSLSRQIYGYTF,TGTGCCAGCAGTTTATCTAGACAGATATATGGCTACACCTTC
.,TRBJ1-2,TRBD1,TRBV4-1,CASSQPGTGYGYTF,TGCGCCAGCAGCCAACCCGGGACAGGGTACGGCTACACCTTC
.,TRBJ2-5,.,TRBV5-6,CASSLTPTSLETQYF,TGTGCCAGCAGCCTTACCCCAACTAGCCTGGAGACCCAGTACTTC
.,TRBJ2-5,TRBD1,TRBV7-9,CASSGDRGQETQYF,TGTGCCAGCAGCGGTGACAGGGGGCAAGAGACCCAGTACTTC
.,TRBJ2-1,.,TRBV27,CASSLFSSYNEQFF,TGTGCCAGCAGTTTATTTAGCTCCTACAATGAGCAGTTCTTC
once,TRBJ2-5,.,TRBV7-9,CASSPPRGETQYF,TGTGCCAGCAGCCCCCCGCGAGGGGAGACCCAGTACTTC
.,TRBJ2-2,TRBD1,TRBV28,CASQLRTGPLNTGELFF,TGTGCCAGCCAATTAAGGACAGGTCCGTTGAACACCGGGGAGCTGTTTTTT
few,TRBJ1-6,.,TRBV11-2,CASSLSIEGGSPLHF,TGTGCCAGCAGCTTATCAATAGAGGGCGGTTCACCCCTCCACTTT
.,TRBJ1-1,.,TRBV5-1,CASSETGGWLEAFF,TGCGCCAGCAGCGAGACAGGTGGCTGGCTTGAAGCTTTCTTT
.,TRBJ2-7,.,TRBV15,CATSIIMDSAGEQYF,TGTGCCACCAGCATCATCATGGACTCGGCGGGAGAGCAGTACTTC
.,TRBJ1-5,TRBD1,TRBV15,CATRSGQVNQPQHF,TGTGCCACCCGTTCCGGACAGGTGAATCAGCCCCAGCATTTT
.,TRBJ1-1,TRBD1,TRBV5-1,CASGRDRGNTEAFF,TGCGCCAGCGGCAGGGACAGGGGGAACACTGAAGCTTTCTTT
.,TRBJ2-7,TRBD1,TRBV28,CASSEDGDRGWREQYF,TGTGCCAGCAGCGAAGACGGCGACAGGGGATGGCGCGAGCAGTACTTC
.,TRBJ1-5,TRBD1,TRBV7-2,CASSSQGDFNQPQHF,TGTGCCAGCAGCTCCCAGGGGGACTTCAATCAGCCCCAGCATTTT
.,TRBJ2-5,.,TRBV5-5,CASSLGRAREQETQYF,TGTGCCAGCAGCTTGGGCAGGGCGCGGGAACAAGAGACCCAGTACTTC
.,TRBJ2-5,.,TRBV4-1,CASSQTLQTGQPLKETQYF,TGCGCCAGCAGCCAAACCCTCCAAACCGGACAGCCACTTAAAGAGACCCAGTACTTC
.,TRBJ2-7,TRBD2,TRBV4-1,CASSQISAGGRYEQYF,TGCGCCAGCAGCCAAATCTCCGCGGGAGGCAGGTACGAGCAGTACTTC
.,TRBJ2-3,.,TRBV28,CASNKYEIRGSTDTQYF,TGTGCCAGCAACAAGTACGAGATTAGGGGAAGCACAGATACGCAGTATTTT